Following are 28 T cell receptor beta chains from one sample sequenced in a study of identifying expanded T cells in peripheral blood. TCRdb keeps only in-frame clones here, not all; method: immunoSEQ multiplex PCR. Among about 84,000 clones listed, more than 75% were seen once. The sample was blood. The receptor set was obtained from a person aged 18 to 75 in good health.

The chain uses TRBV9 and TRBJ1-4, with 7 bases identical to TRBD1. The length of the CDR3 is 15 residues. The ends lost 0 bases at V and 7 bases at J; junction bases unmatched: 6. In germline, CDR1 is SGDLS, CDR2 YYNGEE. This chain's CDR3 is CASSVGGTATEKLFF. The CDR3, as DNA: TGTGCCAGCAGCGTAGGCGGGACAGCAACTGAAAAACTGTTTTTT.

The rearrangement joins TRBV11-3 to TRBJ2-1; TRBD2 matches at 7 bases. The CDR3 consists of 15 residues. Trimming cost V 3 bases and J 3 bases; bases outside gene matches: 5. Germline loops: CDR1 SGHNT, CDR2 YENEEA. The CDR3 sequence is CASSFTSVLYNEQFF. In nucleotides, the CDR3 is TGTGCCAGCAGCTTCACTAGCGTACTCTACAATGAGCAGTTCTTC.

Comments on this clone: The same CDR3 also results from other DNA sequences found in this sample. V gene TRBV5-1 combines with J gene TRBJ2-3; 7 bases line up with TRBD1. The CDR3 sequence is 14 residues long. Germline CDR1 is SGHRS and CDR2 is YFSETQ. The junction had 3 bases not matched to a gene; V was cut back by 0 bases and J by 5 bases. The CDR3 is CASSLGQGLDTQYF. The CDR3 DNA sequence: TGCGCCAGCAGCTTGGGACAGGGATTAGATACGCAGTATTTT.

The genes are TRBV5-6 and TRBJ2-7, with 7 positions matching TRBD1. V lost 4 bases and J lost 1; bases outside the gene matches: 5. Germline V gene data show CDR1 as SGHDT and CDR2 as YYEEEE. The CDR3 length is 14 residues. The CDR3 loop is CASSGGQESYEQYF. The CDR3 nucleotides are TGTGCCAGCAGCGGCGGACAGGAATCCTACGAGCAGTACTTC.

A word on this clone: A junction boundary mismatches the germline segment, possibly from a read error. This sequence joins TRBV29-1 and TRBJ1-4; TRBD1 might be the D (6 bases). There are 14 residues in the CDR3. Looked up from germline, CDR1 is SQVTM and CDR2 is ANQGSEA. CDR3: CGVGGGAVNEKLFF. The CDR3, as DNA: TGCGGCGTTGGAGGGGGGGCTGTTAATGAAAAACTGTTTTTT.

The rearrangement uses TRBV13 and TRBJ1-2; D is uncertain. The length of the CDR3 is 13 residues. V was cut by 8 bases and J by 2 bases, with 12 bases left in between. Germline V lookup: CDR1 PRHDT, CDR2 FYEKMQ (reference sequence). CDR3 bases: TGTGCCAGCCGGCGGCGGGTGAACTATGGCTACACCTTC. This codes for CASRRRVNYGYTF.

The chain combines TRBV14 with TRBJ1-3; D is ambiguous. The germline V and J ends were trimmed by 1 base and 0 bases, with 7 bases remaining between them. Germline V gene lookup returns CDR1 SGHDN and CDR2 FVKESK. The CDR3 spans 15 residues. The CDR3 loop reads CASSQGRSSGNTIYF. CDR3 sequence (DNA): TGTGCCAGCAGCCAAGGACGGAGCTCTGGAAACACCATATATTTT.

The rearrangement joins TRBV5-4 to TRBJ1-2; D unclear. V lost 0 bases and J 0 bases, leaving 9 bases between the germline ends. The CDR3 extends over 15 amino acids. Germline CDR1 SGHNT, CDR2 YYREEE (reference sequence). The CDR3 nucleotides are TGTGCCAGCAGCTTGGCAGGATTGTCTAACTATGGCTACACCTTC. This gives the protein CASSLAGLSNYGYTF.

In DNA, the CDR3 is TGTGCCAGCAGCGTAGCACTATCGGAGCAGTACTTC. Residues: CASSVALSEQYF. The J gene is TRBJ2-7, the V gene TRBV9, with unresolved D. CDR1 is SGDLS and CDR2 is YYNGEE in the germline V gene. The CDR3 runs 12 residues. V lost 0 bases and J 7 bases, leaving 8 bases between the germline ends.

The V and J genes are TRBV14 and TRBJ2-1; weak D call: TRBD2 (5 bases). CDR3 length: 15 residues. Germline V gives CDR1 SGHDN, CDR2 FVKESK. V gave up 4 bases and J gave up 0 bases, with 10 bases separating them. CDR3 nucleotide sequence: TGTGCCAGCAGCCTACAGCGGAGCTCCTACAATGAGCAGTTCTTC. Residues: CASSLQRSSYNEQFF.

The chain employs TRBV23-1 and TRBJ1-1; tentatively, D is TRBD1 (6 bases). TRBV23-1 is an ORF; its function is uncertain. Trimming shortened V by 4 bases and J by 0 bases, and 12 bases separated the two germline ends. CDR3 length equals 15 residues. CDR3 sequence (DNA): TGCGCCAGCAGTCTATTGACAGGCATGAACACTGAAGCTTTCTTT. This gives the protein CASSLLTGMNTEAFF.

This sequence joins TRBV6-5 and TRBJ1-3; D unresolved. This CDR3 is built from 15 residues. Trimming took 5 bases from V and 1 from J, leaving 12 bases between them. The germline V gene encodes CDR1 MNHEY and CDR2 SVGAGI. CDR3 in DNA: TGTGCCAGCAGTCGTACCGGTGGATCTGGAAACACCATATATTTT. Its protein product is CASSRTGGSGNTIYF.

In its sample, this clone was seen once. The chain uses TRBV15 and TRBJ1-1; unclear D gene. CDR1 LNHNV and CDR2 YYDKDF come from the germline V gene (reference sequence). V gave up 2 bases and J gave up 1 base, with 17 bases separating them. This CDR3 is built from 17 residues. The CDR3 loop is CATSRQAPPGGNTEAFF. CDR3 in DNA: TGTGCCACCAGCAGACAGGCACCCCCGGGAGGGAACACTGAAGCTTTCTTT.

The rearrangement links TRBV11-2 to TRBJ1-2; D is unresolved. CDR1 is SGHAT and CDR2 is FQNNGV in the germline V gene. V was clipped by 3 bases and J by 8 bases, with 16 bases between them. The CDR3 contains 14 residues. The DNA of the CDR3 is TGTGCCAGCAGCTTTAGCGGGTTCGGAGAGGGCTACACCTTC. It translates to CASSFSGFGEGYTF.

The chain is built from TRBV2 and TRBJ2-4; D is possibly TRBD1 or TRBD2 (6 bases each). From germline, CDR1 is SNHLY and CDR2 FYNNEI. This CDR3 is built from 11 residues. The CDR3 loop reads CAKGGGNIQYF. DNA for the CDR3: TGTGCGAAAGGAGGGGGAAACATTCAGTACTTC.

A single count supports this clone. This sequence joins TRBV27 and TRBJ1-2; no clear D. The germline V and J ends were trimmed by 8 bases and 5 bases, with 12 bases remaining between them. CDR3 size: 12 residues. Germline-derived CDR1 and CDR2 are MNHEY and SMNVEV (reference sequence). CDR3 DNA: TGTGCCAGCCTCTCTAGGGCGTATGGCTACACCTTC. Translation: CASLSRAYGYTF.

This chain connects TRBV19 to TRBJ2-7, with D uncertain. The CDR3 extends over 14 amino acids. Germline CDR1 and CDR2: LNHDA and SQIVND (reference sequence). V dropped 3 bases and J dropped 1 base, with 10 bases sitting between them. The CDR3 nucleotides read TGTGCCAGTAGTATTATTTTGTGGTCCTACGAGCAGTACTTC. It encodes CASSIILWSYEQYF.

The chain combines TRBV4-3 with TRBJ2-2; D is undetermined. Trimming left V 4 bases short and J 4 bases short, with 16 bases between. The CDR3 is 16 amino acids. Germline CDR1 LGHNA, CDR2 YSLEER. CDR3: CASSPLSPWGTGELFF. The CDR3 DNA is TGCGCCAGCAGCCCCCTGTCCCCTTGGGGCACCGGGGAGCTGTTTTTT.

The chain carries TRBV27 and TRBJ1-2; the D is unclear. The CDR3 has 16 residues. Germline CDR1 and CDR2: MNHEY and SMNVEV (reference sequence). Trimming left V 3 bases short and J 0 bases short, with 14 bases between. CDR3 loop: CASSFVAGLANYGYTF. The CDR3 region has the DNA TGTGCCAGCAGTTTTGTTGCTGGGTTAGCTAACTATGGCTACACCTTC.

The DNA for the CDR3 is TGTGCCATCAGTGAGACAGGCGTCACGGATGGCTACACCTTC. It encodes CAISETGVTDGYTF. This chain uses TRBV10-3 with TRBJ1-2; D perhaps matches TRBD1 (5 bases). The CDR3 length is 14 residues. V lost 2 bases and J 6 bases, leaving 13 bases between the germline ends. Germline lookup yields CDR1 ENHRY and CDR2 SYGVKD.

The chain recombines TRBV7-2 with TRBJ1-5; no clear D. This CDR3 spans 12 amino acids. The germline gives CDR1 SGHTA, CDR2 FQGNSA. V was cut by 3 bases and J by 9 bases, with 9 bases left in between. The chain's CDR3 is CASSLDPGPQHF. As DNA, the CDR3 is TGTGCCAGCAGCTTGGACCCAGGGCCCCAGCATTTT.

V is TRBV5-5 and J is TRBJ1-1; 9 nucleotides align to TRBD1. The germline CDR1 and CDR2 sequences are SGHKS and YYEKEE (reference sequence). With 8 bases clipped from V and 6 bases from J, the junction kept 8 bases outside the gene matches. The CDR3 is 13 amino acids. CDR3 nucleotides: TGTGCCAGTGCTGGACAGGGGTTATCTGAAGCTTTCTTT. This codes for CASAGQGLSEAFF.

This sequence joins TRBV4-1 and TRBJ1-1; perhaps TRBD1 as D (5 bases). The CDR3 has 16 amino acids. The V end lost 5 bases, the J end lost 0 bases, and 16 bases lay between the germline ends. CDR1 is MGHRA, CDR2 YSYEKL, per germline. CDR3 nucleotides: TGCGCCAGCAGCTGGGTTCGGGACCCCATGAACACTGAAGCTTTCTTT. Its translation: CASSWVRDPMNTEAFF.

The V gene is TRBV30, the J gene TRBJ1-1; D is ambiguous. CDR3 length: 14 residues. Germline-derived CDR1 and CDR2 are GTSNPN and SVGIG (reference sequence). Between the trimmed V and J ends, which lost 5 bases and 5 bases, there was a span of 18 bases. The CDR3 sequence: CAWGLEARVTEAFF. CDR3 DNA: TGTGCCTGGGGGCTAGAGGCCCGGGTTACTGAAGCTTTCTTT.

The chain has TRBV7-8 and TRBJ2-3; unclear D gene. Trimming shortened V by 6 bases and J by 5 bases, and 12 bases separated the two germline ends. The germline V gene has CDR1 SGHVS and CDR2 FQNEAQ. The CDR3 runs to 13 residues. For the CDR3, the DNA is TGTGCCAGCAGTGGCCGGTTTCAAGATACGCAGTATTTT. Its protein is CASSGRFQDTQYF.

V is TRBV29-1 and J is TRBJ1-5; no definite D call. The CDR3 runs 14 residues. Per the germline V gene, CDR1 is SQVTM and CDR2 is ANQGSEA. V gave up 4 bases and J gave up 6 bases, with 16 bases separating them. The CDR3 nucleotides are TGCAGCGTTGTAATCTCGGAAACCGGTCAGCCCCAGCATTTT. Protein: CSVVISETGQPQHF.

The chain uses TRBV25-1 and TRBJ2-1; 8 positions agree with TRBD1. Germline lookup yields CDR1 MGHDK and CDR2 SYGVNS. The V and J ends lost 4 bases and 7 bases, in that order; junction bases with no gene match: 6. This CDR3 region has 14 residues. This CDR3 reads CASSGRGRRNEQFF. DNA for the CDR3: TGTGCCAGCAGTGGCAGGGGGCGCCGTAATGAGCAGTTCTTC.

This chain uses TRBV10-2 with TRBJ1-1, with D uncertain. The V gene lost 5 bases and the J gene lost 1 base, with 14 bases spanning the gap. Germline loops: CDR1 WSHSY, CDR2 SAAADI. CDR3 length equals 15 residues. CDR3 nucleotides: TGCGCCAGCAGTCCTTTACTGGGCAGGAACACTGAAGCTTTCTTT. Protein sequence: CASSPLLGRNTEAFF.